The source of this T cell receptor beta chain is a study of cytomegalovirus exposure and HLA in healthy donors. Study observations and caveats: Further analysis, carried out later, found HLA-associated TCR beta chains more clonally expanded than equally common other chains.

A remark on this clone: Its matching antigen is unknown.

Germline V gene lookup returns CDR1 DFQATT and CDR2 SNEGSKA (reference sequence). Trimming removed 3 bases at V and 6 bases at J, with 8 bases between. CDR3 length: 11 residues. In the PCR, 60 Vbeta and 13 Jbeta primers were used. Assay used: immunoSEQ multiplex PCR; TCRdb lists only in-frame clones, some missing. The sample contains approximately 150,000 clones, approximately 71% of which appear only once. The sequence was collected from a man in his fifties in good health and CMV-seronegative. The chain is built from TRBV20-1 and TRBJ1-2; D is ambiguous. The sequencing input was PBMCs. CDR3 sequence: CSASPLNGYTF. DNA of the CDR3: TGCAGTGCTAGCCCACTAAATGGCTACACCTTC.